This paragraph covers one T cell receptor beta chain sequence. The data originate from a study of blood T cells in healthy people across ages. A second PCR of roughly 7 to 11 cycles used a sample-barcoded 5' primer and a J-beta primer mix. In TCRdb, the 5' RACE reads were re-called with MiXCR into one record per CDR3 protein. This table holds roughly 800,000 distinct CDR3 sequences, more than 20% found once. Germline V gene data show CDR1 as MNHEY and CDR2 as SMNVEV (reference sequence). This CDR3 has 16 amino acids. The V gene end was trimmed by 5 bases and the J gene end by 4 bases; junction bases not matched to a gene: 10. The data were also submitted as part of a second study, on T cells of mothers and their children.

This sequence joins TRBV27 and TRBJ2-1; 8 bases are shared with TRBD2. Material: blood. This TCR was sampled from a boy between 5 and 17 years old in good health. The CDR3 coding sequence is TGTGCCAGCAGTCCCTCTCTTGCGGGGGGATACAATGAGCAGTTCTTC. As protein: CASSPSLAGGYNEQFF.